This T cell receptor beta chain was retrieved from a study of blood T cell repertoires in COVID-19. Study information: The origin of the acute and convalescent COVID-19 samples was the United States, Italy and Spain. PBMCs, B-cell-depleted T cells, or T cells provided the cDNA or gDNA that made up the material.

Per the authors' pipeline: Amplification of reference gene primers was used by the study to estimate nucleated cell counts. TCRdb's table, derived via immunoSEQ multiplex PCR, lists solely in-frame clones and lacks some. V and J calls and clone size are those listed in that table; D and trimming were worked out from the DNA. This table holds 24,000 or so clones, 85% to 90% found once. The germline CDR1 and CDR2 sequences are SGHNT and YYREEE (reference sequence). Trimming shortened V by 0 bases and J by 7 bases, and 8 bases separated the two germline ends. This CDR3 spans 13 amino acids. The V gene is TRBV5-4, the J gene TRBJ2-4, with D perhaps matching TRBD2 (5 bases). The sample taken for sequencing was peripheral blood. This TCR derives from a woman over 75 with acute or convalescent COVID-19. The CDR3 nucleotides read TGTGCCAGCAGCTTGGCCGGGGAGAACATTCAGTACTTC. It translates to CASSLAGENIQYF. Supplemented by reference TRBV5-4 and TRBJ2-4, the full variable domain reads ETGVTQSPTHLIKTRGQQVTLRCSSQSGHNTVSWYQQALGQGPQFIFQYYREEENGRGNFPPRFSGLQFPNYSSELNVNALELDDSALYLCASSLAGENIQYFGAGTRLSVL.